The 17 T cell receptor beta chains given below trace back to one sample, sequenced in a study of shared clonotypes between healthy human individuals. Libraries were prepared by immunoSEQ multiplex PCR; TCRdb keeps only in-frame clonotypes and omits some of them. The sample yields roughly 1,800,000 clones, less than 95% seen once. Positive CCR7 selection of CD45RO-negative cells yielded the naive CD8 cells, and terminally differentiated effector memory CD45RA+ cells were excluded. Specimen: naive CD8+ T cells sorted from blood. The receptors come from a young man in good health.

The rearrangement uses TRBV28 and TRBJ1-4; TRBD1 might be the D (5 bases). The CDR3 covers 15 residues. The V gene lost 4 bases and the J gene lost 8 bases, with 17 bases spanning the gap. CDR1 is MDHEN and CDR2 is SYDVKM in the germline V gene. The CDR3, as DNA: TGTGCCAGCAGTTCCCCCAATTTGGGGCTCGAAAAACTGTTTTTT. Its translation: CASSSPNLGLEKLFF.

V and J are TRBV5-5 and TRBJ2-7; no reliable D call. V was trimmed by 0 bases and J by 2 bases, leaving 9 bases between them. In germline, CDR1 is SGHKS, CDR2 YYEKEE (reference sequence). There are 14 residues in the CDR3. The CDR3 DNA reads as TGTGCCAGCAGCTTGGCCCCGGTACCCTACGAGCAGTACTTC. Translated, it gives CASSLAPVPYEQYF.

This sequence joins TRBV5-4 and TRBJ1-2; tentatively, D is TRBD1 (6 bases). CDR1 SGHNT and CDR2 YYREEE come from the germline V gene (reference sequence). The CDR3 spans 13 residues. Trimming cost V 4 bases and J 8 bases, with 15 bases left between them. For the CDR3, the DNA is TGTGCCAGCAGCCGGGAAACAGGGCCCGGCTACACCTTC. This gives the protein CASSRETGPGYTF.

CDR3 coding DNA: TGTGCCAGCAGTTTATCGACGGTGAATCAGCCCCAGCATTTT. As protein: CASSLSTVNQPQHF. The genes are TRBV27 and TRBJ1-5; D gene uncertain. There are 14 residues in the CDR3. Germline V CDR1 and CDR2: MNHEY, SMNVEV (reference sequence). V shed 0 bases and J shed 4 bases, with 7 bases lying between them.

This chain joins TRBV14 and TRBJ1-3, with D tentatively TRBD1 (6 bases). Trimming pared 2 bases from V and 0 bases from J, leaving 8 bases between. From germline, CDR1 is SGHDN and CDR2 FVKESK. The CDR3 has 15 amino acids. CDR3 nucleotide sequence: TGTGCCAGCAGCCAATTGGACAGCTCTGGAAACACCATATATTTT. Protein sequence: CASSQLDSSGNTIYF.

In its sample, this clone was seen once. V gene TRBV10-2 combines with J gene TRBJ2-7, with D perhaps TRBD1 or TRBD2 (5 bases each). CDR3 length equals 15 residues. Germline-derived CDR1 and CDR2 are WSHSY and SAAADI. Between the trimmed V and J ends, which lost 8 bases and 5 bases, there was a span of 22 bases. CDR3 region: CASGAPGTAFDEQYF. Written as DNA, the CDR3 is TGCGCCAGCGGCGCCCCCGGGACCGCCTTTGACGAGCAGTACTTC.

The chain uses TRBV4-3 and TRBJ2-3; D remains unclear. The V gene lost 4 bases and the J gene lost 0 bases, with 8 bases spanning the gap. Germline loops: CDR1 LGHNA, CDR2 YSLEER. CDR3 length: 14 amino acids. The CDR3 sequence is CASSPRYSTDTQYF. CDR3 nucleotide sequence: TGCGCCAGCAGCCCTCGGTATAGCACAGATACGCAGTATTTT.

CDR3 loop: CASSLLGGTETQYF. CDR3 nucleotides: TGTGCCAGCAGTTTATTGGGGGGGACAGAGACCCAGTACTTC. The chain combines TRBV27 with TRBJ2-5, with 7 bases lining up with TRBD2. The CDR3 runs to 14 residues. Germline V lookup: CDR1 MNHEY, CDR2 SMNVEV (reference sequence). V dropped 1 base and J dropped 4; count of bases not matched to a gene: 3.

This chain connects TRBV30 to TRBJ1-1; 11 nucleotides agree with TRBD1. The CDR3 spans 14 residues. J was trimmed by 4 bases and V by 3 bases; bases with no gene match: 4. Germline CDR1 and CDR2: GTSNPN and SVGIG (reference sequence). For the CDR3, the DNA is TGTGCCTGGAGCCACGGGACAGGGGGCACTGAAGCTTTCTTT. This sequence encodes CAWSHGTGGTEAFF.

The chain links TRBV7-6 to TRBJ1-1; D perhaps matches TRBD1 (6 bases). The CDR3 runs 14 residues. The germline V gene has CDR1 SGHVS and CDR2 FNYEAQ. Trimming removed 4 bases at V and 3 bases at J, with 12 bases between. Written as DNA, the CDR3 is TGTGCCAGCAGCTACGGAGAGGGGGACACTGAAGCTTTCTTT. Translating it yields CASSYGEGDTEAFF. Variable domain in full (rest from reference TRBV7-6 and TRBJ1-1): GAGVSQSPRYKVTKRGQDVALRCDPISGHVSLYWYRQALGQGPEFLTYFNYEAQQDKSGLPNDRFSAERPEGSISTLTIQRTEQRDSAMYRCASSYGEGDTEAFFGQGTRLTVV.

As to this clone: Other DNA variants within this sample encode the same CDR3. The chain's CDR3 is CASSSTGPTGANVLTF. CDR3 sequence (DNA): TGTGCCAGCAGTTCAACAGGACCGACGGGGGCCAACGTCCTGACTTTC. The chain joins TRBV27 to TRBJ2-6; tentative D call: TRBD1 (5 bases). The germline gives CDR1 MNHEY, CDR2 SMNVEV (reference sequence). The CDR3 runs 16 residues. V lost 4 bases and J lost 4, with 14 bases in between.

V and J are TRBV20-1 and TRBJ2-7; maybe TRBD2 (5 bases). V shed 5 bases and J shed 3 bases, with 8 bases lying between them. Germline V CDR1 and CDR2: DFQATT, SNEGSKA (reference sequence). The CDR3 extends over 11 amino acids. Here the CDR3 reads CSAHEGYEQYF. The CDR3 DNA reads TGCAGTGCTCACGAGGGCTACGAGCAGTACTTC.

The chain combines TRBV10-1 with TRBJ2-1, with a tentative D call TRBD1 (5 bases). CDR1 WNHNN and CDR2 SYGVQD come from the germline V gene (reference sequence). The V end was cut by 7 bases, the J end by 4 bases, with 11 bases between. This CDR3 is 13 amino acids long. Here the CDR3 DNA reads TGCGCCAGCATTTTTGACAGATACAATGAGCAGTTCTTC. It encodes CASIFDRYNEQFF.

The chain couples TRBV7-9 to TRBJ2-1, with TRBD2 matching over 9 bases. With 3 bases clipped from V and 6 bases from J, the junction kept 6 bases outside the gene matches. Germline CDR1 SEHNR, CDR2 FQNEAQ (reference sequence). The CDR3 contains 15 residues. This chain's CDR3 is CASSLVSGGSNEQFF. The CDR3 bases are TGTGCCAGCAGCTTGGTTAGCGGGGGTAGCAATGAGCAGTTCTTC. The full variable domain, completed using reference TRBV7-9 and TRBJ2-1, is DTGVSQNPRHKITKRGQNVTFRCDPISEHNRLYWYRQTLGQGPEFLTYFQNEAQLEKSRLLSDRFSAERPKGSFSTLEIQRTEQGDSAMYLCASSLVSGGSNEQFFGPGTRLTVL.

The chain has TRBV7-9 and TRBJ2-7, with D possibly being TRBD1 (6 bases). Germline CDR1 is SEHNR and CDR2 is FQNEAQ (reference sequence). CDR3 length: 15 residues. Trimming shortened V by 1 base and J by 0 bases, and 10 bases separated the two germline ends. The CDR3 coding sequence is TGTGCCAGCAGCTTAGACAGGGACCACTCCTACGAGCAGTACTTC. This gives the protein CASSLDRDHSYEQYF.

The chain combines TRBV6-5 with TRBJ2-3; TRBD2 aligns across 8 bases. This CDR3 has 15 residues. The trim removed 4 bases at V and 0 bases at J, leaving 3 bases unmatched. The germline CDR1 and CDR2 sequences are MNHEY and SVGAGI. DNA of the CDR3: TGTGCCAGCAGTTCACTAGCGGAGAGCACAGATACGCAGTATTTT. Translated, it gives CASSSLAESTDTQYF.

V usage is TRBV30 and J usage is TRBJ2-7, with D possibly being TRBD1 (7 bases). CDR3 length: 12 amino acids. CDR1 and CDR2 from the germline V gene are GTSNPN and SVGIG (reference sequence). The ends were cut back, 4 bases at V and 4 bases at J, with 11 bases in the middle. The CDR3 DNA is TGTGCCTGGAAGGAGGGGGCGTACGAGCAGTACTTC. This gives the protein CAWKEGAYEQYF.